Listed here are 8 T cell receptor beta chains from one sample, sequenced in a study of PD-1 blockade in classical Hodgkin lymphoma. The data were produced by immunoSEQ multiplex PCR, yet TCRdb's version contains in-frame clones alone and is incomplete. The sample shows around 18,000 clones, about three quarters of them seen only once. Noted time point: cycle 4 day 1 (C4D1), after 6 weeks of nivolumab. Brentuximab vedotin exposure varied, and every patient relapsed after autologous stem cell transplantation. Researchers report purifying CD4+ T cells from thawed PBMCs by magnetic negative selection. The sequencing here drew on CD4+ T cells from blood, taken before the fourth cycle of nivolumab. The receptors were gathered from a human donor with classical Hodgkin lymphoma.

In this sample, this clone turned up once. DNA for the CDR3: TGTGCCAGCAGCGGAACCTATCGGGTAGAGACCCAGTACTTC. Translating gives CASSGTYRVETQYF. This chain links TRBV2 with TRBJ2-5; D gene ambiguous. V shed 6 bases and J shed 4 bases, with 15 bases lying between them. CDR1 and CDR2 from the germline V gene are SNHLY and FYNNEI. There are 14 residues in the CDR3. The whole variable domain, filled in from reference TRBV2 and TRBJ2-5, reads EPEVTQTPSHQVTQMGQEVILRCVPISNHLYFYWYRQILGQKVEFLVSFYNNEISEKSEIFDDQFSVERPDGSNFTLKIRSTKLEDSAMYFCASSGTYRVETQYFGPGTRLLVL.

The chain employs TRBV5-1 and TRBJ2-2; D may be TRBD1 (6 bases). This CDR3 is built from 14 residues. Germline-derived CDR1 and CDR2 are SGHRS and YFSETQ. V was cut by 4 bases and J by 1 base, with 8 bases left in between. The CDR3: CASSGGQNTGELFF. The CDR3 DNA follows: TGCGCCAGCAGCGGGGGACAGAACACCGGGGAGCTGTTTTTT.

V gene TRBV4-3 combines with J gene TRBJ1-2, with D unclear. This CDR3 comprises 13 residues. CDR1 and CDR2 (germline): LGHNA, YSLEER. V was shortened by 0 bases and J by 4 bases, with 6 bases between the two germline ends. This CDR3 reads CASSQEKGYGYTF. The CDR3 DNA follows: TGCGCCAGCAGCCAAGAAAAAGGCTATGGCTACACCTTC.

The V call is TRBV7-9, the J call TRBJ1-1, with D possibly TRBD1 on 5 matching bases. Trimming removed 1 base at V and 4 bases at J, with 7 bases between. The CDR3 is made up of 13 amino acids. Germline V gene sequence: CDR1 SEHNR, CDR2 FQNEAQ (reference sequence). The CDR3 protein is CASSLGQSTEAFF. CDR3 in DNA: TGTGCCAGCAGCTTAGGACAGTCCACTGAAGCTTTCTTT.

The chain couples TRBV29-1 to TRBJ2-3, with D uncertain. V shed 8 bases and J shed 0 bases, with 15 bases lying between them. Germline V lookup: CDR1 SQVTM, CDR2 ANQGSEA. The CDR3 consists of 14 residues. The CDR3 DNA follows: TGCAGCACCGCGGAAGGGCCTAGCACAGATACGCAGTATTTT. Translating it yields CSTAEGPSTDTQYF.

DNA of the CDR3: TGTGCCAGCAGCTTCATAGCGGGAGTGGTAGATGAGCAGTTCTTC. Amino acid sequence: CASSFIAGVVDEQFF. The chain combines TRBV7-9 with TRBJ2-1, with 9 positions matching TRBD2. Germline V gives CDR1 SEHNR, CDR2 FQNEAQ (reference sequence). This CDR3 spans 15 amino acids. V shed 3 bases and J 8 bases; nucleotides not matched to a gene: 8. The complete variable domain, with remaining parts taken from reference TRBV7-9 and TRBJ2-1, reads DTGVSQNPRHKITKRGQNVTFRCDPISEHNRLYWYRQTLGQGPEFLTYFQNEAQLEKSRLLSDRFSAERPKGSFSTLEIQRTEQGDSAMYLCASSFIAGVVDEQFFGPGTRLTVL.

The chain employs TRBV2 and TRBJ1-3; tentative D call: TRBD1 (5 bases). The CDR3 extends over 15 amino acids. Trimming stripped 5 bases from V and 2 bases from J, with 13 bases between. Looked up from germline, CDR1 is SNHLY and CDR2 is FYNNEI. In nucleotides, the CDR3 is TGTGCCAGCAGTCTCCAGGGTCTGGCTGGAAACACCATATATTTT. This translates into CASSLQGLAGNTIYF.

V is TRBV10-3 and J is TRBJ1-5, with 11 bases aligning to TRBD1. V was pared by 6 bases and J by 6 bases, with 7 bases of the junction left unmatched. Germline assignment: CDR1 ENHRY and CDR2 SYGVKD. This CDR3 contains 15 residues. CDR3 DNA sequence: TGTGCCATCAGGCCGGGACAGGGGGTAGGTCAGCCCCAGCATTTT. It codes for CAIRPGQGVGQPQHF.